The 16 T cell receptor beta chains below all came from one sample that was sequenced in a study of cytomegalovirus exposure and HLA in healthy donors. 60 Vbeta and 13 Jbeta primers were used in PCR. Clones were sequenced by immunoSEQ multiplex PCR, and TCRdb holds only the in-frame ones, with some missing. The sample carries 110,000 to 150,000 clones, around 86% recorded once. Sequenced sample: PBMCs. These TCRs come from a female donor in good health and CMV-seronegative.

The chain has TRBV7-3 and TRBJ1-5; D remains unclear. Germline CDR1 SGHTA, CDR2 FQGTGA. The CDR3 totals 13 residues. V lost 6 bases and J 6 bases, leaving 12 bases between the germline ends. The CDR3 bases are TGTGCCAGCAGTTCGAGGGTAGGTCAGCCCCAGCATTTT. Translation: CASSSRVGQPQHF.

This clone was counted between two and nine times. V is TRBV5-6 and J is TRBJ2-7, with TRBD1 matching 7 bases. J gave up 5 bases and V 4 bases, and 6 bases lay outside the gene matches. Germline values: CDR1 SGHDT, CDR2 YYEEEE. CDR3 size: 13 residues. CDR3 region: CASSVGTDNEQYF. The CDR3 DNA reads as TGTGCCAGCAGCGTCGGGACAGACAACGAGCAGTACTTC.

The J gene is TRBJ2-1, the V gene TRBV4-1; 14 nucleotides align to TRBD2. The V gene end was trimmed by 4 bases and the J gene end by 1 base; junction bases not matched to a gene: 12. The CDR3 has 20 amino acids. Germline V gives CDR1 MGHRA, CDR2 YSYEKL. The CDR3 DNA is TGCGCCAGCAGCCCCCCCCTTGGGACTAGCGGGAGATTTTCCTACAATGAGCAGTTCTTC. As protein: CASSPPLGTSGRFSYNEQFF.

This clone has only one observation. CDR3 region: CASSSVRQGWDNEQFF. CDR3 coding DNA: TGTGCCAGCAGTTCTGTCCGGCAGGGATGGGACAATGAGCAGTTCTTC. The V call is TRBV28, the J call TRBJ2-1, with a possible D match to TRBD1 (5 bases). There are 16 residues in the CDR3. The V and J ends lost 4 bases and 5 bases respectively, with 18 bases between them. Germline V lookup: CDR1 MDHEN, CDR2 SYDVKM.

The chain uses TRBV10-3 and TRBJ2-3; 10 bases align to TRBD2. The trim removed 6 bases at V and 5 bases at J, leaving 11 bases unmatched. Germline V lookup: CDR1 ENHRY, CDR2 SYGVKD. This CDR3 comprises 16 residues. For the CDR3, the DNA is TGTGCCATCAGCGGACTAGCGGTGGGAGTGGGAGATACGCAGTATTTT. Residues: CAISGLAVGVGDTQYF.

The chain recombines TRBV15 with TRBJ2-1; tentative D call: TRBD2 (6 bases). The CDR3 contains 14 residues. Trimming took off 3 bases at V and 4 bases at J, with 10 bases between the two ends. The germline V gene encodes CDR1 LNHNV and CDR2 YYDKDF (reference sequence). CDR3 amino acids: CATSSRDSYNEQFF. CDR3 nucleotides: TGTGCCACCAGCAGCCGGGACTCTTACAATGAGCAGTTCTTC.

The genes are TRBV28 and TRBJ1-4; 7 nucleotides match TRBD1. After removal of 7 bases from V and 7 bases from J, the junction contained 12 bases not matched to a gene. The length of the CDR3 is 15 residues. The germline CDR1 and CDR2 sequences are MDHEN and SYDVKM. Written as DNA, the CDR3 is TGTGCCAGCAATACAATAAGGGGGCGGGTTGAAAAACTGTTTTTT. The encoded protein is CASNTIRGRVEKLFF.

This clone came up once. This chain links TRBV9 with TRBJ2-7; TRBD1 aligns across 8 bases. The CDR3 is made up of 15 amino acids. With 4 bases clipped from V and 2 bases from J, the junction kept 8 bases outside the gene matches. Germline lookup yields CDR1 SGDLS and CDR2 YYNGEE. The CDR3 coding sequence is TGTGCCAGCAGCTCCGGACAGGGAGGAACCTACGAGCAGTACTTC. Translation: CASSSGQGGTYEQYF.

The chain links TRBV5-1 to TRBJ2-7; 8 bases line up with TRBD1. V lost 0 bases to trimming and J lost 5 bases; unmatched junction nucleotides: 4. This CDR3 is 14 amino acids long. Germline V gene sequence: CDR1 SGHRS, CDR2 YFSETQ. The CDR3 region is CASSLGQGRDEQYF. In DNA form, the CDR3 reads TGCGCCAGCAGCTTGGGACAGGGGCGCGACGAGCAGTACTTC. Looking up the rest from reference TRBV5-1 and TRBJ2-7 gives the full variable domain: KAGVTQTPRYLIKTRGQQVTLSCSPISGHRSVSWYQQTPGQGLQFLFEYFSETQRNKGNFPGRFSGRQFSNSRSEMNVSTLELGDSALYLCASSLGQGRDEQYFGPGTRLTVT.

This CDR3 is CASSVGGDLRQPQHF. The CDR3 DNA reads as TGTGCCAGCAGCGTAGGGGGAGATCTCCGTCAGCCCCAGCATTTT. The rearrangement uses TRBV9 and TRBJ1-5; unclear D gene. Germline-derived CDR1 and CDR2 are SGDLS and YYNGEE. The CDR3 contains 15 residues. V was trimmed by 0 bases and J by 6 bases, leaving 13 bases between them.

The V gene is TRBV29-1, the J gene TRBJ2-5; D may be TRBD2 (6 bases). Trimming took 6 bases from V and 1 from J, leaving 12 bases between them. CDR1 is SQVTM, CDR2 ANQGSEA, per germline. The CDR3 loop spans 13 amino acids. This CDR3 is CSVGGLLQETQYF. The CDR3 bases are TGCAGCGTGGGGGGACTCCTCCAAGAGACCCAGTACTTC. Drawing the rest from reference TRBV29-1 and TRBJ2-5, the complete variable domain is SAVISQKPSRDICQRGTSLTIQCQVDSQVTMMFWYRQQPGQSLTLIATANQGSEATYESGFVIDKFPISRPNLTFSTLTVSNMSPEDSSIYLCSVGGLLQETQYFGPGTRLLVL.

The DNA for the CDR3 is TGTGCCAGCAGCTTAATGACCTGGACTAGCGGATTCACAGATACGCAGTATTTT. Its protein is CASSLMTWTSGFTDTQYF. The rearrangement joins TRBV13 to TRBJ2-3; 10 positions match TRBD2. The germline V gene encodes CDR1 PRHDT and CDR2 FYEKMQ (reference sequence). Germline trimming cut 2 bases from V and 2 bases from J; bases unmatched to any gene: 10. There are 18 residues in the CDR3.

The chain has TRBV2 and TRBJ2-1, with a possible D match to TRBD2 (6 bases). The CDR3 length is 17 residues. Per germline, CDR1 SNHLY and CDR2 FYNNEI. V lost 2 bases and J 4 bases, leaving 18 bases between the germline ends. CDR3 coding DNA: TGTGCCAGCAGTGAATGGGGGGTTATGAACAAGTACAATGAGCAGTTCTTC. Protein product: CASSEWGVMNKYNEQFF.

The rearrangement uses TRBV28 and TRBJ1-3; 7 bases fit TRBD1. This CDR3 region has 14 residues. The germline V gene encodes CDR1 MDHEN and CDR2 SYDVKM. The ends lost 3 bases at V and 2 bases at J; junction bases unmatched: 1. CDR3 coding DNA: TGTGCCAGCAGTTTCCAGGGGGCTGGAAACACCATATATTTT. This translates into CASSFQGAGNTIYF. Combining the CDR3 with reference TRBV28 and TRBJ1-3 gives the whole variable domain DVKVTQSSRYLVKRTGEKVFLECVQDMDHENMFWYRQDPGLGLRLIYFSYDVKMKEKGDIPEGYSVSREKKERFSLILESASTNQTSMYLCASSFQGAGNTIYFGEGSWLTVV.

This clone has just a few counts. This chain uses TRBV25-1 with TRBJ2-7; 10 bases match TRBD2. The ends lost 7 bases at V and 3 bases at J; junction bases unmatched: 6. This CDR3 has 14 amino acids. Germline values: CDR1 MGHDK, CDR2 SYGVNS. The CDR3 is CASKAGGPFYEQYF. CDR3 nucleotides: TGTGCCAGCAAAGCGGGAGGGCCCTTCTACGAGCAGTACTTC.

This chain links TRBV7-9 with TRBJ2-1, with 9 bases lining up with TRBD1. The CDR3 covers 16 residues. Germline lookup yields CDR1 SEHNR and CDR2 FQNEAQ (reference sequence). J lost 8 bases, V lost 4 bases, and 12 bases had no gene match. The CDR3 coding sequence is TGTGCCAGCAGCTCCCAGCCCGGGACAGGGTCTGATGAGCAGTTCTTC. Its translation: CASSSQPGTGSDEQFF. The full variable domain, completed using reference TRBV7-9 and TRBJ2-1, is DTGVSQNPRHKITKRGQNVTFRCDPISEHNRLYWYRQTLGQGPEFLTYFQNEAQLEKSRLLSDRFSAERPKGSFSTLEIQRTEQGDSAMYLCASSSQPGTGSDEQFFGPGTRLTVL.